The next 26 T cell receptor beta chains were all read from a single sample in a study of cytomegalovirus exposure and HLA in healthy donors. Vbeta (60) and Jbeta (13) primers were used in the PCR. Here immunoSEQ multiplex PCR was the method, and the copy in TCRdb shows in-frame clones only, minus some. Here the sample spans roughly 120,000 clones, about 80% being singletons. Sequencing was carried out using PBMCs. The receptors here all came from a man between 60 and 75 years old in good health and CMV-seropositive.

Only one count was recorded for this clone. The chain has TRBV9 and TRBJ2-5, with 8 nucleotides matching TRBD2. J was trimmed by 4 bases and V by 3 bases; bases with no gene match: 17. The CDR3 consists of 18 residues. Germline CDR1 SGDLS, CDR2 YYNGEE. The CDR3 loop reads CASSASRGAGERRETQYF. The CDR3 nucleotides are TGTGCCAGCAGCGCAAGCCGGGGAGCGGGGGAAAGGCGAGAGACCCAGTACTTC.

V gene TRBV2 combines with J gene TRBJ2-5, with 9 bases aligning to TRBD2. V lost 8 bases, J lost 4 bases, and 14 bases stayed unmatched. In germline, CDR1 is SNHLY, CDR2 FYNNEI. CDR3 size: 16 residues. The CDR3 protein is CASSRLAGALTETQYF. CDR3 sequence (DNA): TGTGCCAGCTCCCGTTTAGCGGGGGCCCTAACAGAGACCCAGTACTTC.

V and J are TRBV5-1 and TRBJ1-4; D might be TRBD1 (6 bases). Germline V gives CDR1 SGHRS, CDR2 YFSETQ. The germline V and J ends were trimmed by 4 bases and 7 bases, with 17 bases remaining between them. The CDR3 is made up of 15 amino acids. The CDR3 DNA is TGCGCCAGCAGCGTCCCACAGGGATCTTCTGAAAAACTGTTTTTT. Translated: CASSVPQGSSEKLFF.

The J gene is TRBJ2-7, the V gene TRBV7-8; TRBD2 matches at 9 bases. V dropped 0 bases and J dropped 2; count of bases not matched to a gene: 17. This CDR3 spans 20 amino acids. Germline V gene sequence: CDR1 SGHVS, CDR2 FQNEAQ. The CDR3 DNA reads as TGTGCCAGCAGCTTAGCGACTATAGCGGCGGGAGGGCCTTTCCCCTACGAGCAGTACTTC. Translation gives CASSLATIAAGGPFPYEQYF.

The chain carries TRBV5-1 and TRBJ1-1; tentatively, D is TRBD1 (6 bases). V was clipped by 4 bases and J by 7 bases, with 14 bases between them. The CDR3 consists of 13 residues. Germline V gives CDR1 SGHRS, CDR2 YFSETQ. CDR3 in DNA: TGCGCCAGCAGCCCCAGGGGCTTCGTTGAAGCTTTCTTT. The encoded protein is CASSPRGFVEAFF.

This chain's CDR3 is CASSAGTANTEAFF. The CDR3 coding sequence is TGTGCCAGCAGCGCCGGGACAGCGAACACTGAAGCTTTCTTT. The chain links TRBV5-4 to TRBJ1-1; 7 nucleotides line up with TRBD1. The trim removed 4 bases at V and 1 base at J, leaving 4 bases unmatched. CDR3 size: 14 residues. Germline CDR1 reads SGHNT; CDR2 reads YYREEE (reference sequence). Together with reference TRBV5-4 and TRBJ1-1, the CDR3 gives the full variable domain: ETGVTQSPTHLIKTRGQQVTLRCSSQSGHNTVSWYQQALGQGPQFIFQYYREEENGRGNFPPRFSGLQFPNYSSELNVNALELDDSALYLCASSAGTANTEAFFGQGTRLTVV.

The chain has TRBV2 and TRBJ2-3, with 7 bases fitting TRBD1. V gave up 1 base and J gave up 3 bases; unmatched junction bases: 4. Germline V gene sequence: CDR1 SNHLY, CDR2 FYNNEI. The CDR3 contains 15 residues. CDR3 residues: CASSEGTGMTDTQYF. Written as DNA, the CDR3 is TGTGCCAGCAGTGAAGGGACAGGCATGACAGATACGCAGTATTTT.

The chain links TRBV2 to TRBJ2-3; 8 positions match TRBD2. The V gene's germline CDR1 is SNHLY and CDR2 FYNNEI. Unmatched junction bases numbered 6, after V lost 7 bases and J lost 0 bases. The CDR3 spans 15 residues. CDR3 nucleotide sequence: TGTGCCAGCATTTTTCAGCGGGGGAGCACAGATACGCAGTATTTT. Residues: CASIFQRGSTDTQYF.

The V and J genes are TRBV19 and TRBJ1-6, with 7 bases aligning to TRBD1. The CDR3 has 14 residues. The V gene end was trimmed by 6 bases and the J gene end by 10 bases; junction bases not matched to a gene: 9. CDR1 and CDR2 from the germline V gene are LNHDA and SQIVND (reference sequence). The CDR3 region has the DNA TGTGCCAGTAGCCTTGGGACAGTCCGCTCACCCCTCCACTTT. Translation gives CASSLGTVRSPLHF.

This rearrangement joins TRBV5-1 to TRBJ1-2; 7 bases align to TRBD1. The length of the CDR3 is 14 residues. Germline CDR1 SGHRS, CDR2 YFSETQ. J was trimmed by 6 bases and V by 0 bases; bases with no gene match: 5. The CDR3 sequence: CASSLGGGGNGYTF. DNA of the CDR3: TGCGCCAGCAGCTTGGGAGGGGGCGGTAATGGCTACACCTTC.

V gene TRBV29-1 combines with J gene TRBJ2-7; 7 bases fit TRBD2. The germline V gene has CDR1 SQVTM and CDR2 ANQGSEA. The CDR3 contains 14 residues. V was pared by 2 bases and J by 5 bases, with 9 bases of the junction left unmatched. The chain's CDR3 is CSVESGRERDEQYF. CDR3 nucleotides: TGCAGCGTTGAAAGCGGGCGGGAGAGGGACGAGCAGTACTTC.

The chain couples TRBV7-9 to TRBJ1-1, with 7 nucleotides matching TRBD1. The CDR3 runs to 13 residues. Germline lookup yields CDR1 SEHNR and CDR2 FQNEAQ (reference sequence). V was clipped by 0 bases and J by 9 bases; unmatched bases: 4. CDR3 bases: TGTGCCAGCAGCTTAGCCGCGACAGGGAAAGCTTTCTTT. It specifies CASSLAATGKAFF.

The chain is built from TRBV30 and TRBJ2-4; D perhaps matches TRBD2 (5 bases). V was shortened by 5 bases and J by 2 bases, with 10 bases between the two germline ends. Germline assignment: CDR1 GTSNPN and CDR2 SVGIG (reference sequence). The CDR3 runs 13 residues. In nucleotides, the CDR3 is TGTGCCTGGGAAGCGGAATCCAAAAACATTCAGTACTTC. Protein product: CAWEAESKNIQYF.

V usage is TRBV7-3 and J usage is TRBJ2-7, with D possibly being TRBD1 (6 bases). CDR3 length: 15 amino acids. V was cut by 4 bases and J by 3 bases, with 16 bases left in between. CDR1 is SGHTA and CDR2 is FQGTGA in the germline V gene. In DNA form, the CDR3 reads TGTGCCAGCAGCTACGCAGGGGAGATGAGCTACGAGCAGTACTTC. Protein: CASSYAGEMSYEQYF.

This rearrangement joins TRBV5-1 to TRBJ2-1, with unresolved D. Germline CDR1 and CDR2: SGHRS and YFSETQ. This CDR3 comprises 14 residues. The germline V and J ends were trimmed by 2 bases and 5 bases, with 11 bases remaining between them. The CDR3 protein is CASSLGQADNEQFF. The CDR3 DNA is TGCGCCAGCAGCTTAGGCCAGGCCGACAATGAGCAGTTCTTC.

The rearrangement links TRBV5-4 to TRBJ2-1; D perhaps matches TRBD1 (6 bases). This CDR3 contains 17 residues. The germline V and J ends were trimmed by 3 bases and 6 bases, with 22 bases remaining between them. The germline V gene encodes CDR1 SGHNT and CDR2 YYREEE (reference sequence). The CDR3 sequence: CASSSGLIQGGRNEQFF. DNA of the CDR3: TGTGCCAGCAGCTCAGGCCTGATACAGGGTGGACGCAATGAGCAGTTCTTC.

The chain recombines TRBV27 with TRBJ2-7; 7 bases line up with TRBD1. The V gene's germline CDR1 is MNHEY and CDR2 SMNVEV (reference sequence). The CDR3 extends over 15 amino acids. V lost 3 bases to trimming and J lost 3 bases; unmatched junction nucleotides: 8. The CDR3 loop is CASSLAIGQDYEQYF. DNA of the CDR3: TGTGCCAGCAGTTTGGCAATTGGACAGGACTACGAGCAGTACTTC.

The chain uses TRBV28 and TRBJ1-1, with TRBD1 matching over 10 bases. The CDR3 is 16 residues long. Germline V gives CDR1 MDHEN, CDR2 SYDVKM. The ends lost 4 bases at V and 5 bases at J; junction bases unmatched: 10. CDR3 nucleotide sequence: TGTGCCAGCAGTTCACCGGGACAGGGGCGTGAGACTGAAGCTTTCTTT. This encodes CASSSPGQGRETEAFF.

This clone was found once. DNA of the CDR3: TGTGCCAGCAGTCAGGCTAGCAATCAGCCCCAGCATTTT. Its protein product is CASSQASNQPQHF. The rearrangement joins TRBV27 to TRBJ1-5; D is unresolved. V was cut by 5 bases and J by 0 bases, with 5 bases left in between. The length of the CDR3 is 13 residues. CDR1 MNHEY and CDR2 SMNVEV come from the germline V gene (reference sequence).

The table lists this clone with a few counts. The rearrangement links TRBV7-9 to TRBJ2-2, with D perhaps matching TRBD1 (6 bases). This CDR3 contains 13 residues. Per the germline V gene, CDR1 is SEHNR and CDR2 is FQNEAQ (reference sequence). The V gene lost 4 bases and the J gene lost 4 bases, with 7 bases spanning the gap. The CDR3 bases are TGTGCCAGCAGCTACAGGGTCACCGGGGAGCTGTTTTTT. Residues: CASSYRVTGELFF.

The chain employs TRBV6-4 and TRBJ2-5; D is possibly TRBD1 (5 bases). The J call may not be correct, given that the DNA end is closer to TRBJ2-7. This CDR3 contains 15 residues. Germline-derived CDR1 and CDR2 are MRHNA and SNTAGT. The CDR3 region is CASSDSEQATYEQYF. In DNA form, the CDR3 reads TGTGCCAGCAGTGACTCGGAACAGGCTACCTACGAGCAGTACTTC.

The J gene is TRBJ2-5, the V gene TRBV5-1; 9 nucleotides match TRBD2. Unmatched junction bases numbered 11, after V lost 4 bases and J lost 1 base. The V gene's germline CDR1 is SGHRS and CDR2 YFSETQ. This CDR3 region has 17 residues. The CDR3 DNA sequence: TGCGCCAGCAGCGTGTTCCCTAGCGGGACCTTCCAAGAGACCCAGTACTTC. It yields the protein CASSVFPSGTFQETQYF.

The gene calls are TRBV4-2 and TRBJ1-2, with 8 positions matching TRBD1. The CDR3 is made up of 14 amino acids. V lost 4 bases to trimming and J lost 2 bases; unmatched junction nucleotides: 3. Germline CDR1 reads LGHNA; CDR2 reads YNFKEQ. CDR3 in DNA: TGTGCCAGCAGCCCGGGACAGGACAACTATGGCTACACCTTC. As protein: CASSPGQDNYGYTF.

This clone has a handful of counts. The rearrangement links TRBV5-1 to TRBJ1-5; 9 bases align to TRBD1. Trimming at V came to 3 bases and at J to 7 bases, leaving 8 bases not matched to a gene. This CDR3 contains 15 residues. Germline V lookup: CDR1 SGHRS, CDR2 YFSETQ. CDR3 residues: CASSSGQGGRQPQHF. DNA of the CDR3: TGCGCCAGCAGCTCGGGACAGGGTGGGAGGCAGCCCCAGCATTTT.

This rearrangement joins TRBV19 to TRBJ2-1; TRBD2 agrees at 8 bases. Trimming at V came to 7 bases and at J to 10 bases, leaving 21 bases not matched to a gene. From germline, CDR1 is LNHDA and CDR2 SQIVND (reference sequence). The CDR3 consists of 17 residues. The chain's CDR3 is CASNLGGGAFGYREQFF. Here the CDR3 DNA reads TGTGCCAGTAACCTCGGGGGGGGCGCGTTCGGCTACAGGGAGCAGTTCTTC.

This chain joins TRBV14 and TRBJ2-1; 15 positions match TRBD2. The CDR3 has 18 amino acids. Germline values: CDR1 SGHDN, CDR2 FVKESK. V shed 3 bases and J 15 bases; nucleotides not matched to a gene: 18. As DNA, the CDR3 is TGTGCCAGCAGCCAGTCCTTTACGGGGACTAGCGGGAGGCTCCCCCCGTTCTTC. It is translated as CASSQSFTGTSGRLPPFF.